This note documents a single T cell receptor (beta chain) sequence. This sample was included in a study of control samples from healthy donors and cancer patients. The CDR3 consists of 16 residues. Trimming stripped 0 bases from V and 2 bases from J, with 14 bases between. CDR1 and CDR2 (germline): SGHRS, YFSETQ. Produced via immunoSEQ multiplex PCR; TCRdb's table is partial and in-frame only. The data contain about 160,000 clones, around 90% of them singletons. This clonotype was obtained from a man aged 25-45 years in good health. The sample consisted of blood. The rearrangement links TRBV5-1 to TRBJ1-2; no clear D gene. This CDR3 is CASSLVAIDPNYGYTF. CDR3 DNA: TGCGCCAGCAGCTTGGTGGCGATCGACCCAAACTATGGCTACACCTTC.